This T cell receptor (beta chain) was sequenced in a study of blood T cell repertoires in COVID-19. Study-wide context: Samples of COVID-19 (acute and convalescent) were obtained from the United States, Italy and Spain. The analysed material was cDNA or gDNA that came from T cells, B-cell-depleted T cells, or PBMCs.

The V gene lost 3 bases and the J gene lost 1 base, with 3 bases spanning the gap. CDR1 and CDR2 (germline): MGHRA, YSYEKL. This CDR3 is 12 amino acids long. The data were produced by immunoSEQ multiplex PCR, yet TCRdb's version contains in-frame clones alone and is incomplete. The sample comprises roughly 77,000 clones, approximately 90% of which are singletons, and over 4% rests with the top ten. The sequenced sample consisted of peripheral blood. The chain is built from TRBV4-1 and TRBJ1-1, with D hard to call. This sequence was found in a man aged 50 to 59 with active COVID-19. The CDR3 DNA reads TGCGCCAGCAGCCACCAGAACACTGAAGCTTTCTTT. Translation gives CASSHQNTEAFF.